The T cell receptor (beta chain) described here comes from a study of blood T cell repertoires in COVID-19. For the study at large: From T cells, B-cell-depleted T cells, or PBMCs came the material, which was cDNA or gDNA.

The germline V gene encodes CDR1 LGHNA and CDR2 YSLEER. There are 16 residues in the CDR3. Trimming removed 2 bases from V and 4 bases from J; junction bases left unmatched: 7. Generated by immunoSEQ multiplex PCR, the TCRdb table keeps only in-frame clones and is missing some. Of 55,000 to 70,000 clones in the sample, over 85% were seen once. Sequencing was carried out using peripheral blood. This receptor was taken from a human donor in a cohort sampled during active COVID-19. V gene TRBV4-3 combines with J gene TRBJ1-4; TRBD1 matches at 7 bases. CDR3 loop: CASSQRGGQLNEKLFF. DNA for the CDR3: TGCGCCAGCAGCCAAAGAGGGGGCCAACTTAATGAAAAACTGTTTTTT.